A selection of T cell receptor beta chains follows, all from one sample in a study of cytomegalovirus exposure and HLA in healthy donors. Clones were sequenced by immunoSEQ multiplex PCR, and TCRdb holds only the in-frame ones, with some missing. The repertoire includes some 340,000 clones, approximately 90% of them detected once, and 0.95% to 1.5% sits in the top ten. The sequencing input was PBMCs. The receptors stem from a woman in her 30s in good health and CMV-seropositive. Both conserved end residues are part of each CDR3. A D gene is named only where the DNA matches it firmly. Size is stated for part of the rows, as once, few or many counts, or as a class when the clone is expanded.

J: TRBJ2-2
size: .
V: TRBV2
D: .
DNA: TGTGCCAGCAAACTCCCGAGCACCGGGGAGCTGTTTTTT
CDR3: CASKLPSTGELFF

J: TRBJ2-1
size: .
V: TRBV19
D: TRBD1
DNA: TGTGCCAGCCGGACAGGAAACAATGAGCAGTTCTTC
CDR3: CASRTGNNEQFF

J: TRBJ2-3
size: once
V: TRBV5-6
D: .
DNA: TGTGCCAGCAGCCACGGGATCGGGGCAGATACGCAGTATTTT
CDR3: CASSHGIGADTQYF

J: TRBJ1-1
size: .
V: TRBV6-5
D: TRBD1
DNA: TGTGCCAGCAGACGAGGACAGGCAAACACTGAAGCTTTCTTT
CDR3: CASRRGQANTEAFF

J: TRBJ1-5
size: .
V: TRBV6-6
D: TRBD1
DNA: TGTGCCAGCAGAAACGGACAGGGTAGAGGCAATCAGCCCCAGCATTTT
CDR3: CASRNGQGRGNQPQHF

J: TRBJ2-7
size: .
V: TRBV5-1
D: TRBD1
DNA: TGCGCCAGCAGCTGGGGACAGGGAGACTACGAGCAGTACTTC
CDR3: CASSWGQGDYEQYF

J: TRBJ2-1
size: .
V: TRBV19
D: .
DNA: TGTGCCAGTAGTATAGCCCCGGGTTCCTACAATGAGCAGTTCTTC
CDR3: CASSIAPGSYNEQFF

J: TRBJ1-4
size: .
V: TRBV15
D: .
DNA: TGTGCCACCAGCAAGCGGTCGGGGGCGCGCGATGAAAAACTGTTTTTT
CDR3: CATSKRSGARDEKLFF

J: TRBJ1-5
size: .
V: TRBV28
D: .
DNA: TGTGCCAGCAACCTTCCGGGCTTGCCCCAGCATTTT
CDR3: CASNLPGLPQHF

J: TRBJ2-7
size: .
V: TRBV7-6
D: TRBD1
DNA: TGTGCCAGCAGCTTAGCGTTAGGGACAGGGGGCCACGAGCAGTACTTC
CDR3: CASSLALGTGGHEQYF

J: TRBJ2-6
size: .
V: TRBV4-2
D: .
DNA: TGTGCCAGCAGCCAAGAGGCCGAGGGGGGGGCCAACGTCCTGACTTTC
CDR3: CASSQEAEGGANVLTF

J: TRBJ2-2
size: .
V: TRBV5-8
D: .
DNA: TGTGCCAGCAGCTTCCATCCACGGGGCGCCGGGGAGCTGTTTTTT
CDR3: CASSFHPRGAGELFF

J: TRBJ1-3
size: .
V: TRBV4-1
D: .
DNA: TGCGCCAGCAGCCCAGACTCGCTTGGAAACACCATATATTTT
CDR3: CASSPDSLGNTIYF

J: TRBJ2-7
size: once
V: TRBV6-1
D: .
DNA: TGTGCCAGCAGTGACTGGGGGAGGACCTACGAGCAGTACTTC
CDR3: CASSDWGRTYEQYF

J: TRBJ2-2
size: .
V: TRBV6-5
D: .
DNA: TGTGCCAGCAGTTACTCGCCAGGACACGGGGAGCTGTTTTTT
CDR3: CASSYSPGHGELFF

J: TRBJ1-1
size: once
V: TRBV5-1
D: .
DNA: TGCGCCAGCAGCTTAAGAGGGACTGAAGCTTTCTTT
CDR3: CASSLRGTEAFF

J: TRBJ2-1
size: .
V: TRBV27
D: .
DNA: TGTGCCAGCAGTCCCGACCCTTATCCCACAAATGAGCAGTTCTTC
CDR3: CASSPDPYPTNEQFF

J: TRBJ2-7
size: .
V: TRBV9
D: .
DNA: TGTGCCAGCAGCGTAGGTACAGGGATCGAGCAGTACTTC
CDR3: CASSVGTGIEQYF